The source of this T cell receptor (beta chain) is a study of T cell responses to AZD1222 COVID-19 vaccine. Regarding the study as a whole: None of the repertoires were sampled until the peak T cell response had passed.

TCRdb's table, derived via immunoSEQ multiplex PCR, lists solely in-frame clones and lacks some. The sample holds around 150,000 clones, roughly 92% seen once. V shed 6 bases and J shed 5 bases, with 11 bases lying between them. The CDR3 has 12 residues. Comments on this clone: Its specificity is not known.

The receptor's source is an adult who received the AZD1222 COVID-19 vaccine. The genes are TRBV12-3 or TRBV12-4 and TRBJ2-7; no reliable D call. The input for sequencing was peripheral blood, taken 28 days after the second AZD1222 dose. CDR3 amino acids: CASSFLEHEQYF. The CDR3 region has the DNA TGTGCCAGCAGCTTCCTTGAACACGAGCAGTACTTC.